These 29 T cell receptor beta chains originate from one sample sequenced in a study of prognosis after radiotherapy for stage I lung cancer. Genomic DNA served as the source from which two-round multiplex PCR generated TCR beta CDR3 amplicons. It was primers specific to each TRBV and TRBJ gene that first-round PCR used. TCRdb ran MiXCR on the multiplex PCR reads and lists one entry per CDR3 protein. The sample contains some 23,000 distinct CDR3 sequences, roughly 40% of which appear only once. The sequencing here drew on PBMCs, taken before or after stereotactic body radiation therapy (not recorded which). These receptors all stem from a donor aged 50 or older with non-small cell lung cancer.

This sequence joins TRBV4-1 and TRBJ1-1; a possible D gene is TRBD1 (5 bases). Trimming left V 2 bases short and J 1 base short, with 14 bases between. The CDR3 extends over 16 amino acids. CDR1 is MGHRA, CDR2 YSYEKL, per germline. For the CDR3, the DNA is TGCGCCAGCAGCCAACGAACTGACAGCCCGAACACTGAAGCTTTCTTT. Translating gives CASSQRTDSPNTEAFF.

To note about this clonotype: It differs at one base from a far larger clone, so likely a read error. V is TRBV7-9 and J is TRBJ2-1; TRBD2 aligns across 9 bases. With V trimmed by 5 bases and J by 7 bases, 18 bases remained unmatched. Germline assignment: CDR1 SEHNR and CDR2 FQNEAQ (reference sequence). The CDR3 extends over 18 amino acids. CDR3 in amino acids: CASSLSAGCSGSVNEQFF. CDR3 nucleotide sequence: TGTGCCAGCAGCCTCTCAGCAGGGTGTAGCGGGAGCGTGAATGAGCAGTTCTTC.

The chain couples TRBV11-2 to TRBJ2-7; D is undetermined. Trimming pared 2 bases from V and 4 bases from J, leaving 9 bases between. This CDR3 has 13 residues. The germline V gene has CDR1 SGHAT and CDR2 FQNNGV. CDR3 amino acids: CASSLHGNYEQYV. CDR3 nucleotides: TGTGCCAGCAGCTTACACGGTAATTACGAGCAGTACGTC.

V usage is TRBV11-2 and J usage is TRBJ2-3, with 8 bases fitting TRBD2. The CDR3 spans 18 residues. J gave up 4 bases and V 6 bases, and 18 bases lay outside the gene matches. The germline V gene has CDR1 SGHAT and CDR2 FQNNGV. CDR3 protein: CASSVERASGSGADTQYF. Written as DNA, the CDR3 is TGTGCCAGCAGTGTCGAGAGGGCGAGCGGGAGTGGGGCAGATACGCAGTATTTT. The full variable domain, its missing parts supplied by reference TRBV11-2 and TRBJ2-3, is EAGVAQSPRYKIIEKRQSVAFWCNPISGHATLYWYQQILGQGPKLLIQFQNNGVVDDSQLPKDRFSAERLKGVDSTLKIQPAKLEDSAVYLCASSVERASGSGADTQYFGPGTRLTVL.

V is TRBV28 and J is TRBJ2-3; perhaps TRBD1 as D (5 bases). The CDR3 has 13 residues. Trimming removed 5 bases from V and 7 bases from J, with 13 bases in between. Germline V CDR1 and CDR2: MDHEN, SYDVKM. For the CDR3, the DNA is TGTGCCAGCAGTCTCCAGGGTTCCCATACGCAGTATTTT. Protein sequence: CASSLQGSHTQYF.

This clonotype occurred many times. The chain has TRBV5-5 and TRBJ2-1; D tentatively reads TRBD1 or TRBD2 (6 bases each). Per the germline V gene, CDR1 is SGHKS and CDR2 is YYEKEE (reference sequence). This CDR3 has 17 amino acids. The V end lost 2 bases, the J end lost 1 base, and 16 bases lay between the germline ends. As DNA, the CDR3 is TGTGCCAGCAGCTTTGACCCTGGGGGGCTTTCCTACAATGAGCAGTTCTTC. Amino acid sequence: CASSFDPGGLSYNEQFF.

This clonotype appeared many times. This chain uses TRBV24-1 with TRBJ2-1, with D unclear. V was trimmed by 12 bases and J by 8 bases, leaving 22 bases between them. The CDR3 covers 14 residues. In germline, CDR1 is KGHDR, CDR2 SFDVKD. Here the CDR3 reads CAPEGPWIEDEQFF. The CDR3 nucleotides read TGTGCCCCCGAAGGACCATGGATCGAAGATGAGCAGTTCTTC.

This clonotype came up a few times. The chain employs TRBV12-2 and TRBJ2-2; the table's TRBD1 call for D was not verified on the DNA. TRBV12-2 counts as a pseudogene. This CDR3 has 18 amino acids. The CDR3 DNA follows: TGTGCAAGTCGCTTAGGACCGGGACAGGGCGCGAACACCGGGGAGCTGTTTTTT. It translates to CASRLGPGQGANTGELFF.

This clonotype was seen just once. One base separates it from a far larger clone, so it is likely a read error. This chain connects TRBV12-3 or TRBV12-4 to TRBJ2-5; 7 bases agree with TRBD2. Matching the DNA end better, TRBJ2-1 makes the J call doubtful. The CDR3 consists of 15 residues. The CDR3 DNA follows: TGTGCCAGCACCACCGGGAGGTACTCCTACAATGAGCAGTTCTTC. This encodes CASTTGRYSYNEQFF.

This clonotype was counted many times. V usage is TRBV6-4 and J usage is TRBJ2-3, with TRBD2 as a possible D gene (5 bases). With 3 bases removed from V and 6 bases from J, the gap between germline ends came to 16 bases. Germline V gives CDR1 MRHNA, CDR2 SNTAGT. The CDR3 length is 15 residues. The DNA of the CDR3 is TGTGCCAGCAGTGAACTAGTGCCGCGCTTCGATACGCAGTATTTT. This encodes CASSELVPRFDTQYF.

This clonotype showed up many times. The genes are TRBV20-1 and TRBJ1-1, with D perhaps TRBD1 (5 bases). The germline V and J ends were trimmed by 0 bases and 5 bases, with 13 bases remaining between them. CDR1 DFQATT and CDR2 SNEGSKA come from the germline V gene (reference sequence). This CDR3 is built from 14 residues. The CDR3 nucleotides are TGCAGTGCTAGAGATAGTAGGGGACGGACTGAAGCTTTCTTT. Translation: CSARDSRGRTEAFF.

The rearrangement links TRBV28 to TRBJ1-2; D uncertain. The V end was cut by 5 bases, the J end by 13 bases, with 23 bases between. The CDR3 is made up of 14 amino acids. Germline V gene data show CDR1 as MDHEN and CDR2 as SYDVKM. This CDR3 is CASSQDGLHYFSTF. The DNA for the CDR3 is TGTGCCAGCAGTCAAGACGGACTTCACTACTTCTCCACCTTC.

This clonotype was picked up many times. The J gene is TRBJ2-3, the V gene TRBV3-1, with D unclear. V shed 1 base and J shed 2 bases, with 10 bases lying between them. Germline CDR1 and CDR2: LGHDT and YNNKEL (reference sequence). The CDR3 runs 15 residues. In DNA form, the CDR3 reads TGTGCCAGCAGCCAAGGGGTTACCCCCACAGATACGCAGTATTTT. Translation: CASSQGVTPTDTQYF.

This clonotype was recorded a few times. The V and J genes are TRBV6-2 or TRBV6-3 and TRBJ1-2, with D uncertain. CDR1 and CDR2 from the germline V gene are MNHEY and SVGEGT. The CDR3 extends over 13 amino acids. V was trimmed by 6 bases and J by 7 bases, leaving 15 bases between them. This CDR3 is CASSPLGRRGYTF. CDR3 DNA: TGTGCCAGCAGCCCACTCGGACGGCGTGGCTACACCTTC.

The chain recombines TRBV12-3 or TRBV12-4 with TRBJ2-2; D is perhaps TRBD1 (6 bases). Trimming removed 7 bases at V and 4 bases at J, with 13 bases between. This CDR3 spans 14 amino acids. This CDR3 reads CASILTGITGELFF. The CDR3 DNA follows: TGTGCCAGCATTCTAACAGGGATCACCGGGGAGCTGTTTTTT.

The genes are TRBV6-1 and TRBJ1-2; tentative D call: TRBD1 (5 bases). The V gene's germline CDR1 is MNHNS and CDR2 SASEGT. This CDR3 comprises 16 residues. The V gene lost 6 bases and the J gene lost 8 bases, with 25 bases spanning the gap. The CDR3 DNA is TGTGCCAGCAGCAACCAGGGCCACGGGTCAGGAAGCGGCTACACCTTC. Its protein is CASSNQGHGSGSGYTF.

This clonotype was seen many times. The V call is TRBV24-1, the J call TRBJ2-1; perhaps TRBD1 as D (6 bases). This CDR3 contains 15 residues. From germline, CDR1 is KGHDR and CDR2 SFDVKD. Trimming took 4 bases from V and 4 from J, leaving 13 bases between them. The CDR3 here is CATSDTWDTYNEQFF. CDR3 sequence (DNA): TGTGCCACCAGTGACACCTGGGACACGTACAATGAGCAGTTCTTC.

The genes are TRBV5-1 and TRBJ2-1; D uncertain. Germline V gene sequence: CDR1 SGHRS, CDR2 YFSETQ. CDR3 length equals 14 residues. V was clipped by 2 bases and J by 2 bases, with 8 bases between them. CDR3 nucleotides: TGCGCCAGCAGCTTTTCCTCCGCCTACAATGAGCAGTTCTTC. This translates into CASSFSSAYNEQFF.

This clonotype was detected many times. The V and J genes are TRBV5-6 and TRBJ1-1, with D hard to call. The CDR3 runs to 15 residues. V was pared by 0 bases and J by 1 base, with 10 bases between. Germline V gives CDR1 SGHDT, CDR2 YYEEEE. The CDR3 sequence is CASSLEWAPNTEAFF. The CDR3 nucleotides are TGTGCCAGCAGCTTGGAGTGGGCTCCGAACACTGAAGCTTTCTTT.

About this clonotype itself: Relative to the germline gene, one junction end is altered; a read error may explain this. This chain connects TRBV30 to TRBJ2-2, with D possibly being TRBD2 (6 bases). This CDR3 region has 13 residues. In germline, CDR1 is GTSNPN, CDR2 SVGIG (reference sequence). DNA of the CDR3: TGTGCCTGGGGACTATCGGCAACCGGTGAGCTGTTTTTT. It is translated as CAWGLSATGELFF.

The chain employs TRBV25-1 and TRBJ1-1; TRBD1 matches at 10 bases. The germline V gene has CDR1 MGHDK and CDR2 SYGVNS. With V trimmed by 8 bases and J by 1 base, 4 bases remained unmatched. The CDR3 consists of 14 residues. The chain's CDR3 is CASGQGGTNTEAFF. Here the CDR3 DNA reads TGTGCCAGCGGACAGGGGGGTACGAACACTGAAGCTTTCTTT.

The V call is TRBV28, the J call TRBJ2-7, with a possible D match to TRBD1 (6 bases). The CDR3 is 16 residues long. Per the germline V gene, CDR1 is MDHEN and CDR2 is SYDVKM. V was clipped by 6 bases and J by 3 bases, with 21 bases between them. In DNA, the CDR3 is TGTGCCAGCAGACCGACAGGTGGGGGTAGGAGCTACGAGCAGTACTTC. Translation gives CASRPTGGGRSYEQYF.

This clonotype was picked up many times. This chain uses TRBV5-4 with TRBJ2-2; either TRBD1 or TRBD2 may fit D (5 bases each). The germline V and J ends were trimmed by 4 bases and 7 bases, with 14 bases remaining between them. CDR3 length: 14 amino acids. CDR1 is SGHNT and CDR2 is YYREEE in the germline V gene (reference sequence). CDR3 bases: TGTGCCAGCAGCCCACTAGGACATATCGGGGAGCTGTTTTTT. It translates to CASSPLGHIGELFF. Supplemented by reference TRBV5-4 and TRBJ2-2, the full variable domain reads ETGVTQSPTHLIKTRGQQVTLRCSSQSGHNTVSWYQQALGQGPQFIFQYYREEENGRGNFPPRFSGLQFPNYSSELNVNALELDDSALYLCASSPLGHIGELFFGEGSRLTVL.

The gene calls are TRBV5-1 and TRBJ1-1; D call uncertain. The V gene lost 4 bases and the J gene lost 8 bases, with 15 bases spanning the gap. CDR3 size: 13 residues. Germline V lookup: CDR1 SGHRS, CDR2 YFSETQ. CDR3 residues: CASSPRMAAEAFF. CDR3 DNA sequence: TGCGCCAGCAGCCCCAGGATGGCAGCCGAAGCTTTCTTT.

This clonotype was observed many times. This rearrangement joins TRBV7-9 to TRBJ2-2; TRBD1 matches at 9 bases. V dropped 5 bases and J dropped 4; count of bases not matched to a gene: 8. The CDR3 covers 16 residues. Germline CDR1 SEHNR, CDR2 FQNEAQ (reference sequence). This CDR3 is CASSGPGQGGTGELFF. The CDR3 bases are TGTGCCAGCAGCGGCCCGGGACAGGGAGGCACCGGGGAGCTGTTTTTT.

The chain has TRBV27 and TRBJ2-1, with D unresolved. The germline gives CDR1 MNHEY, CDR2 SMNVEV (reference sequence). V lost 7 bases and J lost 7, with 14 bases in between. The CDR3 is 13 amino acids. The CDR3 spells CASINLSRNEQFF. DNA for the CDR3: TGTGCCAGCATCAACTTGAGTCGGAATGAGCAGTTCTTC.

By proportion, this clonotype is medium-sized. In DNA form, the CDR3 reads TGTGCCAGCAGTAGCCCTCGGTCAGGGGGCTTTACAGATACGCAGTATTTT. Translated, it gives CASSSPRSGGFTDTQYF. V gene TRBV28 combines with J gene TRBJ2-3; TRBD1 matches at 8 bases. V lost 5 bases to trimming and J lost 3 bases; unmatched junction nucleotides: 13. The CDR3 consists of 17 residues. Per germline, CDR1 MDHEN and CDR2 SYDVKM.

The CDR3: CASSAQDNEQFF. CDR3 nucleotides: TGTGCCAGCAGCGCTCAGGACAATGAGCAGTTCTTC. This rearrangement joins TRBV7-9 to TRBJ2-1; D remains ambiguous. Germline CDR1 is SEHNR and CDR2 is FQNEAQ (reference sequence). V lost 5 bases to trimming and J lost 5 bases, with 7 bases between them. The CDR3 length is 12 residues.

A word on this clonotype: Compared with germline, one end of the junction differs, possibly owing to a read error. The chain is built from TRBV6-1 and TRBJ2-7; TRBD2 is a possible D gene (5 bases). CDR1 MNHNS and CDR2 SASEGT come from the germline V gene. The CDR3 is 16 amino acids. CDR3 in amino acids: CGSTPAAGGTYVEQNF. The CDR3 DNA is TGTGGCAGCACCCCAGCGGCGGGCGGAACATATGTCGAGCAGAACTTC.